The subject of this entry is one T cell receptor beta chain. What it binds is unknown. This sample is part of a study of cytomegalovirus exposure and HLA in healthy donors. In the study overall: HLA-typed donors contributed some 85 million unique TCRs, which were held in an early data release.

13 Jbeta primers and 60 Vbeta primers were used for the PCR. Using immunoSEQ multiplex PCR, the repertoire was profiled, and TCRdb retains in-frame clones only, with some absent. The table lists 100,000 to 150,000 clones, 60% to 85% of them singletons. Study-wide results and limits: One cluster of highly shared sequence variants probably arose as a sequencing artifact. Three CMV-associated chains proved CMV antigen-specific in vitro.

Germline CDR1 MNHNS, CDR2 SASEGT. Trimming removed 6 bases from V and 4 bases from J, with 18 bases in between. The CDR3 has 15 amino acids. Among the donors, all were healthy bone marrow donors. Sequenced: PBMCs. The chain carries TRBV6-1 and TRBJ1-2; tentative D call: TRBD1 (6 bases). This clonotype was obtained from a woman between 40 and 50 years old in good health and CMV-seronegative. This CDR3 reads CASSLQGSKSYGYTF. CDR3 DNA sequence: TGTGCCAGCAGCTTACAGGGTAGTAAGAGCTATGGCTACACCTTC.